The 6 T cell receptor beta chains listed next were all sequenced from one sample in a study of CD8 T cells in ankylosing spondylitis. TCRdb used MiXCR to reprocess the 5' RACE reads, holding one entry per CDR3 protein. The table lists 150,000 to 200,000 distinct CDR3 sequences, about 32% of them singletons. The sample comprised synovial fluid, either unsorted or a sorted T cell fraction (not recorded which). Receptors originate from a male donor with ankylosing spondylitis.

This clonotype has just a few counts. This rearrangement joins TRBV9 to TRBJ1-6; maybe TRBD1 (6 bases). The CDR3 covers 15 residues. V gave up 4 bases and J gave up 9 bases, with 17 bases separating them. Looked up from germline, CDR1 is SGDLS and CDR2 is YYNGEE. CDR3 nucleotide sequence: TGTGCCAGCAGCAGGGACATCTCTAACGGTTCACCCCTCCACTTT. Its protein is CASSRDISNGSPLHF.

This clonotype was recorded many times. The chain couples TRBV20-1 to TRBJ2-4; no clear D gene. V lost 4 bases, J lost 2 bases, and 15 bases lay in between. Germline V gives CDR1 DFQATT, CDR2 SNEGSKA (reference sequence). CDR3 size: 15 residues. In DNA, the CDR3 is TGCAGTGCTATTGAAGGCTTCTGGTCCAAAAACATTCAGTACTTC. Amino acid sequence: CSAIEGFWSKNIQYF.

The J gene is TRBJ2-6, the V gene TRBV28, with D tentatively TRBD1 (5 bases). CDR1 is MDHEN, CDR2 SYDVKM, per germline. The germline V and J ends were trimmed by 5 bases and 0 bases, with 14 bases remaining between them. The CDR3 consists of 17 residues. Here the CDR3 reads CASSVWGPPSGANVLTF. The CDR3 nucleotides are TGTGCCAGCAGTGTTTGGGGCCCCCCCTCTGGGGCCAACGTCCTGACTTTC.

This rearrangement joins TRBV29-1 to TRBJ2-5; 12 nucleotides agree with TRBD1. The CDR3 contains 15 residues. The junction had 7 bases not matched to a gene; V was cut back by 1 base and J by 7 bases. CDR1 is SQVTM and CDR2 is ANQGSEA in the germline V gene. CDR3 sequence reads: CSVEVRDRGRGTQYF. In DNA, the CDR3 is TGCAGCGTTGAAGTCCGGGACAGGGGGCGTGGGACCCAGTACTTC. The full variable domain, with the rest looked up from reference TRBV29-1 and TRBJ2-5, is SAVISQKPSRDICQRGTSLTIQCQVDSQVTMMFWYRQQPGQSLTLIATANQGSEATYESGFVIDKFPISRPNLTFSTLTVSNMSPEDSSIYLCSVEVRDRGRGTQYFGPGTRLLVL.

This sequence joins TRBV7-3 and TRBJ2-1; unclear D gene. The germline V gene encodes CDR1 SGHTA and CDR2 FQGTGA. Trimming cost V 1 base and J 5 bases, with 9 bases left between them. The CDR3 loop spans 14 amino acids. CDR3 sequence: CASSLRAADNEQFF. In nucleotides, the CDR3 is TGTGCCAGCAGCTTAAGGGCCGCCGACAATGAGCAGTTCTTC.

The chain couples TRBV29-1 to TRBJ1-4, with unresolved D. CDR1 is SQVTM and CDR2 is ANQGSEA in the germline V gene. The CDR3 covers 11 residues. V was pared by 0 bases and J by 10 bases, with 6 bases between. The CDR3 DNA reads TGCAGCGTTGAAGACGGCAGAAAACTGTTTTTT. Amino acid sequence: CSVEDGRKLFF.